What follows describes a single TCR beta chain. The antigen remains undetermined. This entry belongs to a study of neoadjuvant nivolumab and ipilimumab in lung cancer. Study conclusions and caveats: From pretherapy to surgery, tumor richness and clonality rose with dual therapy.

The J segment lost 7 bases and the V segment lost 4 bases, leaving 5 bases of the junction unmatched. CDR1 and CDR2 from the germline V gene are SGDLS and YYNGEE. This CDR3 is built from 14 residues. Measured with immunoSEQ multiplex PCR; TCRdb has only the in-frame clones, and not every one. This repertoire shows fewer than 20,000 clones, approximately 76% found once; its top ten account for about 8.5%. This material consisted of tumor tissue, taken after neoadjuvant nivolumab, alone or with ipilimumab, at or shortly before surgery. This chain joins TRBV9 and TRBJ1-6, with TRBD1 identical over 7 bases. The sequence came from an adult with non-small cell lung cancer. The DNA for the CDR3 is TGTGCCAGCAGCCCGGAACAGGGGAATTCACCCCTCCACTTT. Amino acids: CASSPEQGNSPLHF.